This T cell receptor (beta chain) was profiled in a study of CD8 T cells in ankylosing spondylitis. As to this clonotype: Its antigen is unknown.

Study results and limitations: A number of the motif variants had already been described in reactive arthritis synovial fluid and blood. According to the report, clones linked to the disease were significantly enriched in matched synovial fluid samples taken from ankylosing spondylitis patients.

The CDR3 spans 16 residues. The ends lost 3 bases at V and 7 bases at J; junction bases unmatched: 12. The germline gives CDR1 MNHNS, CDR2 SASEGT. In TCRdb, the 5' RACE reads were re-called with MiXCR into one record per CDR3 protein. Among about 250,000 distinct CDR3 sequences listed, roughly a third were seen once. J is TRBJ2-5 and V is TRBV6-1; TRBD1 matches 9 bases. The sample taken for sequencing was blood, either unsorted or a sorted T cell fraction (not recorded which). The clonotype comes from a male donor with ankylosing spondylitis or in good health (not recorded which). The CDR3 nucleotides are TGTGCCAGCAGTGACGCTTGGAGGACAGGGGTGTGGACCCAGTACTTC. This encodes CASSDAWRTGVWTQYF.